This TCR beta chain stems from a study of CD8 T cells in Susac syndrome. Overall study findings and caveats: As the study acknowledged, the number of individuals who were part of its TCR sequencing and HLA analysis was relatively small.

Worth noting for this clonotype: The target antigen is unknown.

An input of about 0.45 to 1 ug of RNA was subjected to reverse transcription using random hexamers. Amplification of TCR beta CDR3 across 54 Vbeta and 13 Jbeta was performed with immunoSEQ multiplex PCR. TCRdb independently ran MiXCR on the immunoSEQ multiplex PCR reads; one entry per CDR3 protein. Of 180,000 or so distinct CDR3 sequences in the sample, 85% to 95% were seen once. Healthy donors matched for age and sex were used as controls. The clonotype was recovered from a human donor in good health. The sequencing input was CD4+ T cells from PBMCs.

As DNA, the CDR3 is TGCAGTGCCCCCCGGGACAGCGGCTATGGCTACACCTTC. Its translation is CSAPRDSGYGYTF. The chain carries TRBV20-1 and TRBJ1-2, with TRBD1 matching over 7 bases. After removal of 6 bases from V and 4 bases from J, the junction contained 8 bases not matched to a gene. In germline, CDR1 is DFQATT, CDR2 SNEGSKA (reference sequence). This CDR3 is 13 amino acids long.